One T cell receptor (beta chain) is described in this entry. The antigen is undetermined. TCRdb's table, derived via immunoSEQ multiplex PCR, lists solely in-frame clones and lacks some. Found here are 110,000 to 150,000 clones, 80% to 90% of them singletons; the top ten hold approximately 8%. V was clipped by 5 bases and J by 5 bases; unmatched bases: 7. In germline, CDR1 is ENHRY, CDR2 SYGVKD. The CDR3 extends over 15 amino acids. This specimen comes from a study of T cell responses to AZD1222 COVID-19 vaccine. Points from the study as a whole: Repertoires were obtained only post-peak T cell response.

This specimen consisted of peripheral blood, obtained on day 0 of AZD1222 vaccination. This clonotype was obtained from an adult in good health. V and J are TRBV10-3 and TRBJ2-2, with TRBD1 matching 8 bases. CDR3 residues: CAISPDRDRTGELFF. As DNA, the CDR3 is TGTGCCATCAGTCCGGACAGGGATCGGACCGGGGAGCTGTTTTTT.